Following are 29 T cell receptor beta chains from one sample sequenced in a study of Ad26.COV2.S vaccination and SARS-CoV-2 variants. TCRdb keeps only in-frame clones here, not all; method: immunoSEQ multiplex PCR. Of about 180,000 clones listed, roughly 85% are singletons. Source: peripheral blood, taken after recovery from COVID-19. These receptor sequences come from a human donor who had recovered from COVID-19.

This sequence joins TRBV27 and TRBJ2-3; D not certain. Trimming left V 7 bases short and J 9 bases short, with 23 bases between. Germline V gene lookup returns CDR1 MNHEY and CDR2 SMNVEV (reference sequence). This CDR3 comprises 15 residues. The CDR3 bases are TGTGCCAGCACCCCACGGGCTGGGCCAGACGGAACGCAGTATTTT. It codes for CASTPRAGPDGTQYF.

DNA for the CDR3: TGTGCCAGCAGCCAAGATCCTAGGTCACCCCTCCACTTT. The encoded protein is CASSQDPRSPLHF. V usage is TRBV3-1 (or the pseudogene TRBV3-2) and J usage is TRBJ1-6; D gene uncertain. This CDR3 contains 13 residues. The germline CDR1 and CDR2 sequences are LGHDT and YNNKEL (reference sequence). V was clipped by 0 bases and J by 10 bases, with 7 bases between them.

V is TRBV3-1 (or the pseudogene TRBV3-2) and J is TRBJ2-7; TRBD1 is a possible D gene (6 bases). Trimming removed 2 bases from V and 6 bases from J, with 8 bases in between. Germline-derived CDR1 and CDR2 are LGHDT and YNNKEL (reference sequence). The CDR3 runs 12 residues. The CDR3 DNA is TGTGCCAGCAGCCAAACAGGGAGCGAGCAGTACTTC. It yields the protein CASSQTGSEQYF.

The rearrangement joins TRBV5-1 to TRBJ2-5, with TRBD1 as a possible D gene (5 bases). This CDR3 is built from 13 residues. Germline lookup yields CDR1 SGHRS and CDR2 YFSETQ. V lost 4 bases and J 5 bases, leaving 12 bases between the germline ends. This CDR3 is CASSLGARETQYF. The CDR3 coding sequence is TGCGCCAGCAGCCTAGGGGCGAGGGAGACCCAGTACTTC.

The chain recombines TRBV29-1 with TRBJ2-1; 16 bases are a match to TRBD2. CDR1 is SQVTM and CDR2 is ANQGSEA in the germline V gene. The CDR3 is made up of 14 amino acids. The CDR3: CSGGLAGGPSEQFF. CDR3 DNA sequence: TGCAGTGGGGGACTAGCGGGAGGGCCTAGTGAGCAGTTCTTC.

V is TRBV14 and J is TRBJ2-1; TRBD2 matches at 8 bases. CDR3 length: 13 amino acids. Germline trimming cut 5 bases from V and 14 bases from J; bases unmatched to any gene: 11. Germline V gene sequence: CDR1 SGHDN, CDR2 FVKESK. CDR3 region: CASSATSARTEFF. In DNA form, the CDR3 reads TGTGCCAGCAGCGCGACTAGCGCCCGAACGGAGTTCTTC.

The rearrangement uses TRBV6-6 and TRBJ1-6, with D possibly matching TRBD1 (5 bases). Trimming stripped 2 bases from V and 4 bases from J, with 6 bases between. This CDR3 region has 14 residues. The germline V gene has CDR1 MNHNY and CDR2 SVGAGI (reference sequence). DNA for the CDR3: TGTGCCAGCAGTTACCCAGGGTATAATTCACCCCTCCACTTT. Encoded protein: CASSYPGYNSPLHF.

The rearrangement joins TRBV2 to TRBJ2-7, with D tentatively TRBD1 or TRBD2 (5 bases each). Looked up from germline, CDR1 is SNHLY and CDR2 is FYNNEI. The CDR3 is 14 amino acids. With 3 bases removed from V and 0 bases from J, the gap between germline ends came to 9 bases. In DNA form, the CDR3 reads TGTGCCAGCAGTGAGCCAGGGACCTCCTACGAGCAGTACTTC. Amino acid sequence: CASSEPGTSYEQYF.

The rearrangement joins TRBV9 to TRBJ2-1, with 10 bases matching TRBD2. The trim removed 0 bases at V and 7 bases at J, leaving 7 bases unmatched. Per germline, CDR1 SGDLS and CDR2 YYNGEE. This CDR3 comprises 16 residues. The CDR3 region is CASSVAPSGRSNEQFF. The CDR3 bases are TGTGCCAGCAGCGTAGCACCTAGCGGGAGATCGAATGAGCAGTTCTTC.

This clone has just one count. V usage is TRBV15 and J usage is TRBJ2-1, with no clear D. Germline V gene data show CDR1 as LNHNV and CDR2 as YYDKDF (reference sequence). The V gene lost 5 bases and the J gene lost 7 bases, with 21 bases spanning the gap. This CDR3 has 16 residues. The CDR3 DNA reads TGTGCCACCAGCCAGTTGACCCTTGAAGGTGGAAATGAGCAGTTCTTC. Its translation is CATSQLTLEGGNEQFF.

This chain connects TRBV18 to TRBJ2-7; D is unresolved. CDR3 length: 12 residues. The germline V gene has CDR1 KGHSH and CDR2 LQKENI. Trimming shortened V by 4 bases and J by 4 bases, and 8 bases separated the two germline ends. The CDR3 bases are TGTGCCAGCTCACTCCAGATTTACGAGCAGTACTTC. This sequence encodes CASSLQIYEQYF.

The J gene is TRBJ1-5, the V gene TRBV3-1 (or the pseudogene TRBV3-2), with 9 bases matching TRBD1. Unmatched junction bases numbered 7, after V lost 4 bases and J lost 6 bases. The CDR3 has 15 amino acids. Germline V gene sequence: CDR1 LGHDT, CDR2 YNNKEL (reference sequence). The CDR3 loop is CASSLQGALGQPQHF. The CDR3 DNA is TGTGCCAGCAGCCTACAGGGGGCTCTCGGTCAGCCCCAGCATTTT.

V and J are TRBV10-3 and TRBJ1-3, with a tentative D call TRBD1 (6 bases). Germline assignment: CDR1 ENHRY and CDR2 SYGVKD. V lost 11 bases and J lost 0, with 20 bases in between. CDR3 length: 16 residues. The CDR3 sequence: CAARARGLGSGNTIYF. The CDR3 DNA follows: TGTGCCGCCCGGGCTCGGGGGCTTGGCTCTGGAAACACCATATATTTT.

The V gene is TRBV2, the J gene TRBJ1-2; D may be TRBD1 (6 bases). V was clipped by 8 bases and J by 6 bases, with 10 bases between them. Germline values: CDR1 SNHLY, CDR2 FYNNEI. This CDR3 contains 11 residues. The CDR3 spells CASQQGNGYTF. The CDR3 coding sequence is TGTGCCAGCCAGCAGGGGAATGGCTACACCTTC.

The CDR3 protein is CASSVGGGSSYNEQFF. CDR3 sequence (DNA): TGTGCCAGCAGCGTAGGGGGAGGGAGCTCCTACAATGAGCAGTTCTTC. This chain joins TRBV9 and TRBJ2-1; 7 bases agree with TRBD2. There are 16 residues in the CDR3. CDR1 SGDLS and CDR2 YYNGEE come from the germline V gene. V lost 0 bases and J lost 0; bases outside the gene matches: 3.

The V call is TRBV11-3, the J call TRBJ2-2; no firm D call. Germline V CDR1 and CDR2: SGHNT, YENEEA. V was shortened by 5 bases and J by 7 bases, with 11 bases between the two germline ends. CDR3 length: 13 amino acids. Here the CDR3 reads CASSPVQVGELFF. CDR3 nucleotide sequence: TGTGCCAGCAGCCCAGTCCAGGTCGGGGAGCTGTTTTTT.

The gene calls are TRBV27 and TRBJ2-5, with 7 bases fitting TRBD1. J lost 4 bases, V lost 1 base, and 3 bases had no gene match. Germline CDR1 is MNHEY and CDR2 is SMNVEV (reference sequence). The CDR3 has 14 residues. CDR3: CASSLYAGGETQYF. As DNA, the CDR3 is TGTGCCAGCAGTTTATATGCAGGGGGAGAGACCCAGTACTTC.

This chain joins TRBV5-6 and TRBJ2-7, with 8 nucleotides matching TRBD1. The CDR3 spans 15 residues. Germline loops: CDR1 SGHDT, CDR2 YYEEEE. V shed 5 bases, J shed 4 bases, and the junction held 11 bases outside the gene matches. DNA for the CDR3: TGTGCCAGCAGTCATGGCGGACAGGGTTCTTACGAGCAGTACTTC. This translates into CASSHGGQGSYEQYF.

The chain combines TRBV5-1 with TRBJ2-7; D could derive from TRBD1 or TRBD2 (5 bases each). In germline, CDR1 is SGHRS, CDR2 YFSETQ. The CDR3 totals 15 residues. Between the trimmed V and J ends, which lost 4 bases and 0 bases, there was a span of 14 bases. The CDR3 bases are TGCGCCAGCAGCATAGGGGCTAGCTTCTCCTACGAGCAGTACTTC. It yields the protein CASSIGASFSYEQYF.

The chain combines TRBV5-6 with TRBJ1-6, with 10 nucleotides matching TRBD1. V dropped 1 base and J dropped 7; count of bases not matched to a gene: 5. The CDR3 is 16 residues long. Looked up from germline, CDR1 is SGHDT and CDR2 is YYEEEE. The CDR3 sequence: CASSLTRQGANSPLHF. For the CDR3, the DNA is TGTGCCAGCAGCTTGACCCGACAGGGGGCAAATTCACCCCTCCACTTT.

This rearrangement joins TRBV7-6 to TRBJ1-5; TRBD1 is a possible D gene (5 bases). V shed 5 bases and J shed 4 bases, with 15 bases lying between them. The CDR3 runs 15 residues. Germline lookup yields CDR1 SGHVS and CDR2 FNYEAQ. For the CDR3, the DNA is TGTGCCAGCAGCCCCAAAAGGGGAAGTAATCAGCCCCAGCATTTT. The encoded protein is CASSPKRGSNQPQHF.

The gene calls are TRBV28 and TRBJ1-6; D gene unclear. The germline CDR1 and CDR2 sequences are MDHEN and SYDVKM. V lost 6 bases and J lost 9, with 9 bases in between. The CDR3 runs 12 residues. For the CDR3, the DNA is TGTGCCAGCAGGCCCTCGGGTTCACCCCTCCACTTT. It encodes CASRPSGSPLHF.

This clone was recorded once. V and J are TRBV2 and TRBJ1-5, with 7 bases fitting TRBD1. This CDR3 region has 14 residues. Trimming at V came to 4 bases and at J to 6 bases, leaving 6 bases not matched to a gene. CDR1 SNHLY and CDR2 FYNNEI come from the germline V gene. CDR3 nucleotides: TGTGCCAGCAGTGTACGACAGGGAGGTCAGCCCCAGCATTTT. Translation gives CASSVRQGGQPQHF.

The chain employs TRBV4-1 and TRBJ2-5; D tentatively fits TRBD1 or TRBD2 (5 bases each). CDR3 length: 15 amino acids. V was shortened by 0 bases and J by 5 bases, with 13 bases between the two germline ends. Germline V gives CDR1 MGHRA, CDR2 YSYEKL. The CDR3 bases are TGCGCCAGCAGCCAAGACGGGACGGTGGGGGAGACCCAGTACTTC. It specifies CASSQDGTVGETQYF.

The chain couples TRBV2 to TRBJ1-5; D is unclear. Germline values: CDR1 SNHLY, CDR2 FYNNEI. CDR3 length: 13 residues. Deletions cut 5 bases from V and 0 bases from J, with 5 bases between. Written as DNA, the CDR3 is TGTGCCAGCAGTCAGAATAGCAATCAGCCCCAGCATTTT. Protein: CASSQNSNQPQHF.

This chain connects TRBV5-8 to TRBJ1-5; no clear D. The CDR3 extends over 11 amino acids. Trimming stripped 0 bases from V and 7 bases from J, with 2 bases between. Germline CDR1 and CDR2: SGHTS and YDEGEE. CDR3 DNA sequence: TGTGCCAGCAGCTTGGACCAGCCCCAGCATTTT. This encodes CASSLDQPQHF.

The gene calls are TRBV5-1 and TRBJ2-3; 11 bases match TRBD2. V lost 3 bases and J lost 2; bases outside the gene matches: 2. CDR1 and CDR2 (germline): SGHRS, YFSETQ. This CDR3 contains 15 residues. The CDR3 sequence: CASSSGLAVTDTQYF. The CDR3 DNA reads as TGCGCCAGCAGCTCGGGACTAGCGGTCACAGATACGCAGTATTTT. Together with reference TRBV5-1 and TRBJ2-3, the CDR3 gives the full variable domain: KAGVTQTPRYLIKTRGQQVTLSCSPISGHRSVSWYQQTPGQGLQFLFEYFSETQRNKGNFPGRFSGRQFSNSRSEMNVSTLELGDSALYLCASSSGLAVTDTQYFGPGTRLTVL.

The V and J genes are TRBV19 and TRBJ2-1; 7 positions match TRBD2. Germline V gene data show CDR1 as LNHDA and CDR2 as SQIVND (reference sequence). The ends lost 9 bases at V and 4 bases at J; junction bases unmatched: 9. This CDR3 region has 14 residues. CDR3 sequence (DNA): TGTGCCAGCGGTACCGGGACTAAGTACAATGAGCAGTTCTTC. Its translation: CASGTGTKYNEQFF.

The CDR3 loop is CASNAGNTDTQYF. CDR3 DNA sequence: TGTGCCAGCAACGCAGGGAACACAGATACGCAGTATTTT. The rearrangement uses TRBV28 and TRBJ2-3; D might be TRBD1 (5 bases). V was pared by 7 bases and J by 2 bases, with 10 bases between. The CDR3 totals 13 residues. CDR1 and CDR2 from the germline V gene are MDHEN and SYDVKM.